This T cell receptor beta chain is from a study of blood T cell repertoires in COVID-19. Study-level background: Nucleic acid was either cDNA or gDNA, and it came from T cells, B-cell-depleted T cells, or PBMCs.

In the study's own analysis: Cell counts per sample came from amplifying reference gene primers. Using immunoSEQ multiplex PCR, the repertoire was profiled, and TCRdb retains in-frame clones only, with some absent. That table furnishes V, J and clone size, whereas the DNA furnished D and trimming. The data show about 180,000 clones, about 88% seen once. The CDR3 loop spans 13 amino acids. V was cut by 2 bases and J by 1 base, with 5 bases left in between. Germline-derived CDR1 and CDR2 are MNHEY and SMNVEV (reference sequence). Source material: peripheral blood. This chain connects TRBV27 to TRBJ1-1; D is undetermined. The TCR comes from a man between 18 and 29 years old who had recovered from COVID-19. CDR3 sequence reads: CASSLQANTEAFF. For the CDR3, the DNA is TGTGCCAGCAGTTTACAGGCGAACACTGAAGCTTTCTTT.